The text below deals with one TCR beta chain. These data come from a study of cytotoxic CD8 clonotypes in ibrutinib-treated CLL. The length of the CDR3 is 17 residues. Germline CDR1 is LNHDA and CDR2 is SQIVND (reference sequence). Trimming removed 4 bases at V and 3 bases at J, with 20 bases between. The table came from immunoSEQ multiplex PCR; TCRdb's copy has only in-frame clones and leaves some out. The data contain about 160,000 clones, 81% of them seen just once; the ten biggest clones take up 2% to 2.5%. The receptor was derived from a human donor with chronic lymphocytic leukemia. The chain carries TRBV19 and TRBJ2-3, with a weak D call TRBD1 (5 bases). The material was PBMCs, obtained after 12 months of ibrutinib treatment. The CDR3 sequence is CASSRPPQGRSTDTQYF. Written as DNA, the CDR3 is TGTGCCAGTAGTAGACCCCCGCAGGGCAGGAGTACAGATACGCAGTATTTT.